The rows below give T cell receptor beta chains drawn from one sample of a study of T-cell reconstitution after alpha-beta-depleted transplantation in children. Each CDR3 protein gets one entry after TCRdb re-called the PCR reads with MiXCR. The sample lists approximately 79,000 distinct CDR3 sequences, roughly 18% seen once, with 51% in the top ten. This specimen consisted of PBMCs, mostly from graft donor cells, obtained 360 days after TCRalphabeta/CD19-depleted stem cell transplant. These TCRs come from a male patient under 10 years old who had a stem cell transplant for acute lymphoblastic leukemia, so the T cells may come from the graft donor. Each CDR3 is given with its conserved first and last residue. Each record gives: D gene, V gene, clone size, J gene, CDR3 protein, CDR3 DNA. A D gene is named only where the DNA matches it firmly. Part of the rows lack a size; the others show once, few, many or a class for expanded clones.

D gene: .
V gene: TRBV11-1
clone size: .
J gene: TRBJ1-4
CDR3 protein: CASGPDARDEKLFF
CDR3 DNA: TGTGCCAGCGGCCCTGACGCTCGGGATGAAAAACTGTTTTTT

D gene: .
V gene: TRBV27
clone size: few
J gene: TRBJ2-2
CDR3 protein: CASSLYFLGAANTGELFF
CDR3 DNA: TGTGCCAGCAGTTTATATTTCCTGGGCGCCGCGAACACCGGGGAGCTGTTTTTT

D gene: .
V gene: TRBV30
clone size: .
J gene: TRBJ1-4
CDR3 protein: CAWSGGMWSNEKLFF
CDR3 DNA: TGTGCCTGGAGTGGTGGGATGTGGTCTAATGAAAAACTGTTTTTT

D gene: .
V gene: TRBV25-1
clone size: few
J gene: TRBJ2-5
CDR3 protein: CASSQGRETQYF
CDR3 DNA: TGTGCCAGCTCACAGGGGAGGGAGACCCAGTACTTC

D gene: TRBD2
V gene: TRBV11-2
clone size: .
J gene: TRBJ2-7
CDR3 protein: CASSLAPRLADEQYF
CDR3 DNA: TGTGCCAGCAGCTTAGCCCCCCGACTAGCGGATGAGCAGTACTTC

D gene: TRBD2
V gene: TRBV5-6
clone size: .
J gene: TRBJ2-3
CDR3 protein: CASSWGVAGDTQYF
CDR3 DNA: TGTGCCAGCAGCTGGGGGGTAGCGGGGGATACGCAGTATTTT

D gene: TRBD1
V gene: TRBV5-1
clone size: few
J gene: TRBJ2-2
CDR3 protein: CASFRDRVAGELFF
CDR3 DNA: TGCGCCAGCTTCCGGGACAGGGTGGCCGGGGAGCTGTTTTTT

D gene: TRBD1
V gene: TRBV20-1
clone size: few
J gene: TRBJ2-7
CDR3 protein: CSASYGGGTGKYEQYF
CDR3 DNA: TGCAGTGCTAGTTATGGGGGAGGGACAGGGAAATACGAGCAGTACTTC

D gene: .
V gene: TRBV7-9
clone size: .
J gene: TRBJ2-1
CDR3 protein: CASSQRGRGRHHEQFF
CDR3 DNA: TGTGCCAGCAGTCAAAGGGGGCGGGGGAGGCACCATGAGCAGTTCTTC

D gene: .
V gene: TRBV10-3
clone size: many
J gene: TRBJ2-3
CDR3 protein: CAIRGGTADTQYF
CDR3 DNA: TGTGCCATCAGGGGCGGGACCGCAGATACGCAGTATTTT

D gene: TRBD2
V gene: TRBV12-3/TRBV12-4
clone size: .
J gene: TRBJ2-7
CDR3 protein: CASSQARTSGSYEQYF
CDR3 DNA: TGTGCCAGCAGCCAAGCCCGGACTAGCGGGAGTTACGAGCAGTACTTC

D gene: .
V gene: TRBV5-1
clone size: .
J gene: TRBJ1-2
CDR3 protein: CASKWQGSNYGYTF
CDR3 DNA: TGCGCCAGCAAGTGGCAAGGATCTAACTATGGCTACACCTTC

D gene: .
V gene: TRBV12-3/TRBV12-4
clone size: .
J gene: TRBJ2-4
CDR3 protein: CASSLNSLAKNIQYF
CDR3 DNA: TGTGCCAGCAGTTTAAACAGCCTAGCCAAAAACATTCAGTACTTC

D gene: .
V gene: TRBV3-1
clone size: .
J gene: TRBJ2-5
CDR3 protein: CASSQDAIPDETQYF
CDR3 DNA: TGTGCCAGCAGCCAAGATGCCATACCAGACGAGACCCAGTACTTC

D gene: .
V gene: TRBV14
clone size: few
J gene: TRBJ2-3
CDR3 protein: CASSPLGLTDTQYF
CDR3 DNA: TGTGCCAGCAGCCCCTTAGGACTAACAGATACGCAGTATTTT

D gene: TRBD2
V gene: TRBV10-3
clone size: few
J gene: TRBJ2-1
CDR3 protein: CAISVAGSSSYNEQFF
CDR3 DNA: TGTGCCATCAGTGTAGCGGGTTCTAGCTCCTACAATGAGCAGTTCTTC

D gene: .
V gene: TRBV12-3/TRBV12-4
clone size: .
J gene: TRBJ2-7
CDR3 protein: CASSWGRPYEQYF
CDR3 DNA: TGTGCCAGCAGTTGGGGGCGACCCTACGAGCAGTACTTC

D gene: TRBD2
V gene: TRBV12-3/TRBV12-4
clone size: few
J gene: TRBJ2-7
CDR3 protein: CASSWASGTGEQYF
CDR3 DNA: TGTGCCAGCAGTTGGGCTAGCGGGACTGGCGAGCAGTACTTC

D gene: TRBD2
V gene: TRBV5-1
clone size: .
J gene: TRBJ2-1
CDR3 protein: CASSGRADNEQFF
CDR3 DNA: TGCGCCAGCAGCGGGAGGGCCGACAATGAGCAGTTCTTC

D gene: TRBD1
V gene: TRBV25-1
clone size: many
J gene: TRBJ2-1
CDR3 protein: CASSERGDRAGDEQFF
CDR3 DNA: TGTGCCAGCAGTGAAAGGGGGGACAGGGCTGGGGATGAGCAGTTCTTC

D gene: TRBD2
V gene: TRBV6-5
clone size: few
J gene: TRBJ2-7
CDR3 protein: CASSYFGLAARLAYEQYF
CDR3 DNA: TGTGCCAGCAGTTACTTTGGACTAGCGGCACGACTTGCCTACGAGCAGTACTTC

D gene: .
V gene: TRBV6-5
clone size: .
J gene: TRBJ2-1
CDR3 protein: CASSYSPLSSNEQFF
CDR3 DNA: TGTGCCAGCAGTTACTCACCTTTATCCTCCAATGAGCAGTTCTTC

D gene: .
V gene: TRBV5-1
clone size: .
J gene: TRBJ2-7
CDR3 protein: CASSQGWGTTYEQYF
CDR3 DNA: TGCGCCAGCAGCCAAGGGTGGGGGACCACCTACGAGCAGTACTTC

D gene: .
V gene: TRBV7-2
clone size: few
J gene: TRBJ2-1
CDR3 protein: CASSLIAEVYNEQFF
CDR3 DNA: TGTGCCAGCAGCTTAATAGCGGAGGTCTACAATGAGCAGTTCTTC

D gene: TRBD1
V gene: TRBV6-2/TRBV6-3
clone size: .
J gene: TRBJ2-7
CDR3 protein: CASSYDRGIEQYF
CDR3 DNA: TGTGCCAGCAGTTACGACAGGGGGATCGAGCAGTACTTC

D gene: .
V gene: TRBV10-3
clone size: many
J gene: TRBJ2-7
CDR3 protein: CAISEMKFVEQYF
CDR3 DNA: TGTGCCATCAGTGAAATGAAGTTCGTCGAGCAGTACTTC

D gene: TRBD2
V gene: TRBV10-3
clone size: .
J gene: TRBJ2-2
CDR3 protein: CAARGLNTGELFF
CDR3 DNA: TGTGCCGCACGGGGACTAAACACCGGGGAGCTGTTTTTT

D gene: .
V gene: TRBV29-1
clone size: few
J gene: TRBJ1-4
CDR3 protein: CSVRTVPNEKLFF
CDR3 DNA: TGCAGCGTTCGGACAGTTCCGAATGAAAAACTGTTTTTT

D gene: TRBD2
V gene: TRBV7-2
clone size: few
J gene: TRBJ2-3
CDR3 protein: CASSSPGLAPRDTQYF
CDR3 DNA: TGTGCCAGCAGCTCACCTGGACTAGCGCCTAGAGATACGCAGTATTTT

D gene: TRBD2
V gene: TRBV5-1
clone size: .
J gene: TRBJ2-7
CDR3 protein: CASSTLAGKRTYEQYF
CDR3 DNA: TGCGCCAGCAGCACCTTAGCGGGAAAGAGAACCTACGAGCAGTACTTC

D gene: TRBD2
V gene: TRBV4-1
clone size: .
J gene: TRBJ2-3
CDR3 protein: CASSPRLGGRVTDTQYF
CDR3 DNA: TGCGCCAGCAGCCCACGTCTTGGCGGGAGGGTCACAGATACGCAGTATTTT

D gene: .
V gene: TRBV5-5
clone size: .
J gene: TRBJ2-7
CDR3 protein: CASSLAGYPYEQYF
CDR3 DNA: TGTGCCAGCAGCTTAGCAGGGTATCCCTACGAGCAGTACTTC

D gene: .
V gene: TRBV7-9
clone size: many
J gene: TRBJ2-1
CDR3 protein: CASTGNSGPTYNEQFF
CDR3 DNA: TGTGCCAGCACCGGGAATAGCGGTCCTACCTACAATGAGCAGTTCTTC

D gene: .
V gene: TRBV18
clone size: few
J gene: TRBJ2-1
CDR3 protein: CASSPGSVGYNEQFF
CDR3 DNA: TGTGCCAGCTCACCCGGAAGCGTAGGTTACAATGAGCAGTTCTTC